The 12 T cell receptor beta chains presented below share a single source sample, sequenced in a study of Tregs in tolerant kidney transplant recipients. Assay used: immunoSEQ multiplex PCR; TCRdb lists only in-frame clones, some missing. The sample records around 78,000 clones, 75% to 95% being singletons. The specimen was Tregs from blood, collected before the transplant. These receptors came from a human donor who received a combined kidney and bone marrow transplant.

The chain has TRBV5-1 and TRBJ1-1, with 11 nucleotides matching TRBD1. Germline V gene sequence: CDR1 SGHRS, CDR2 YFSETQ. This CDR3 region has 16 residues. V lost 4 bases to trimming and J lost 1 base; unmatched junction nucleotides: 6. CDR3 nucleotides: TGCGCCAGCAGCCATGGACAGGGGGCGCAGAACACTGAAGCTTTCTTT. Encoded protein: CASSHGQGAQNTEAFF.

The chain couples TRBV7-3 to TRBJ2-2; 10 bases are shared with TRBD2. The germline V gene encodes CDR1 SGHTA and CDR2 FQGTGA. V trimming: 4 bases; J trimming: 6 bases; junction bases outside the gene matches: 8. The CDR3 loop spans 16 amino acids. The chain's CDR3 is CASSSQSGRAAGELFF. CDR3 DNA sequence: TGTGCCAGCAGCTCCCAGAGCGGGAGGGCCGCCGGGGAGCTGTTTTTT. Variable domain in full (rest from reference TRBV7-3 and TRBJ2-2): GAGVSQTPSNKVTEKGKYVELRCDPISGHTALYWYRQSLGQGPEFLIYFQGTGAADDSGLPNDRFFAVRPEGSVSTLKIQRTERGDSAVYLCASSSQSGRAAGELFFGEGSRLTVL.

This clone showed up just a few times. This CDR3 is also generated by other DNA sequences in the sample. This rearrangement joins TRBV6-1 to TRBJ1-5, with 8 bases fitting TRBD1. The V gene's germline CDR1 is MNHNS and CDR2 SASEGT. This CDR3 contains 14 residues. With V trimmed by 7 bases and J by 7 bases, 9 bases remained unmatched. The CDR3 DNA reads TGTGCCAGCACACATGGACAGGGTGGACAGCCCCAGCATTTT. It codes for CASTHGQGGQPQHF.

This clone was picked up one time. This chain connects TRBV30 to TRBJ2-7, with unresolved D. Germline CDR1 GTSNPN, CDR2 SVGIG (reference sequence). Trimming took off 4 bases at V and 5 bases at J, with 9 bases between the two ends. The CDR3 consists of 11 residues. CDR3 region: CAWTMGNEQYF. CDR3 nucleotide sequence: TGTGCCTGGACTATGGGTAACGAGCAGTACTTC.

The rearrangement links TRBV28 to TRBJ2-7; D might be TRBD1 (5 bases). Trimming took off 7 bases at V and 0 bases at J, with 13 bases between the two ends. Germline-derived CDR1 and CDR2 are MDHEN and SYDVKM. This CDR3 is 14 amino acids long. The CDR3 loop reads CASNGAGISYEQYF. The DNA for the CDR3 is TGTGCCAGCAATGGGGCAGGAATCTCCTACGAGCAGTACTTC. The whole variable domain, remainder taken from reference TRBV28 and TRBJ2-7, is DVKVTQSSRYLVKRTGEKVFLECVQDMDHENMFWYRQDPGLGLRLIYFSYDVKMKEKGDIPEGYSVSREKKERFSLILESASTNQTSMYLCASNGAGISYEQYFGPGTRLTVT.

V usage is TRBV7-9 and J usage is TRBJ1-3; weak D call: TRBD1 (5 bases). CDR1 and CDR2 from the germline V gene are SEHNR and FQNEAQ (reference sequence). CDR3 length: 14 amino acids. V dropped 6 bases and J dropped 8 bases, with 17 bases sitting between them. CDR3 sequence: CASSSGIQGHTIYF. DNA of the CDR3: TGTGCCAGCAGTAGTGGGATCCAGGGACACACCATATATTTT.

The V call is TRBV5-1, the J call TRBJ1-4; D possibly corresponds to TRBD1 (5 bases). Trimming pared 5 bases from V and 8 bases from J, leaving 16 bases between. Germline V gene lookup returns CDR1 SGHRS and CDR2 YFSETQ. The CDR3 sequence is 14 residues long. The CDR3 spells CASRRDLGEEKLFF. In DNA form, the CDR3 reads TGCGCCAGCAGACGGGACCTAGGGGAGGAAAAACTGTTTTTT.

This clone has just one count. CDR3 nucleotides: TGTGCCAGCAGCCAAGATATGAACACTGAAGCTTTCTTT. Amino acids: CASSQDMNTEAFF. The V and J genes are TRBV7-2 and TRBJ1-1, with D unclear. The V end was cut by 5 bases, the J end by 0 bases, with 7 bases between. The CDR3 covers 13 residues. The germline V gene has CDR1 SGHTA and CDR2 FQGNSA.

V and J are TRBV10-1 and TRBJ2-3; 9 bases are shared with TRBD1. CDR1 and CDR2 (germline): WNHNN, SYGVQD (reference sequence). V shed 5 bases, J shed 3 bases, and the junction held 9 bases outside the gene matches. This CDR3 spans 16 amino acids. CDR3 sequence (DNA): TGCGCCAGCAGTACAGGGGGCATAAAGTCGACAGATACGCAGTATTTT. Amino acids: CASSTGGIKSTDTQYF.

This rearrangement joins TRBV9 to TRBJ2-1; tentatively, D is TRBD2 (5 bases). V lost 0 bases, J lost 6 bases, and 10 bases lay in between. CDR3 length: 14 amino acids. The germline V gene encodes CDR1 SGDLS and CDR2 YYNGEE. In DNA, the CDR3 is TGTGCCAGCAGCGTAGCCGGGATTAGCAATGAGCAGTTCTTC. It yields the protein CASSVAGISNEQFF.

The chain recombines TRBV19 with TRBJ1-1; weak D call: TRBD1 (5 bases). The CDR3 is 15 amino acids. Trimming pared 5 bases from V and 1 base from J, leaving 14 bases between. Germline V gives CDR1 LNHDA, CDR2 SQIVND (reference sequence). This CDR3 is CASSPRDGRNTEAFF. The CDR3 nucleotides read TGTGCCAGTAGTCCGAGGGACGGCAGGAACACTGAAGCTTTCTTT.

This clone was seen a single time. The chain uses TRBV23-1 and TRBJ2-7; 7 bases align to TRBD1. Being an ORF, TRBV23-1 has a function that is uncertain. J gave up 4 bases and V 7 bases, and 16 bases lay outside the gene matches. The CDR3 has 16 amino acids. The CDR3: CASKGASGTVSYEQYF. The DNA for the CDR3 is TGCGCCAGCAAAGGTGCGTCGGGGACAGTCTCTTACGAGCAGTACTTC.